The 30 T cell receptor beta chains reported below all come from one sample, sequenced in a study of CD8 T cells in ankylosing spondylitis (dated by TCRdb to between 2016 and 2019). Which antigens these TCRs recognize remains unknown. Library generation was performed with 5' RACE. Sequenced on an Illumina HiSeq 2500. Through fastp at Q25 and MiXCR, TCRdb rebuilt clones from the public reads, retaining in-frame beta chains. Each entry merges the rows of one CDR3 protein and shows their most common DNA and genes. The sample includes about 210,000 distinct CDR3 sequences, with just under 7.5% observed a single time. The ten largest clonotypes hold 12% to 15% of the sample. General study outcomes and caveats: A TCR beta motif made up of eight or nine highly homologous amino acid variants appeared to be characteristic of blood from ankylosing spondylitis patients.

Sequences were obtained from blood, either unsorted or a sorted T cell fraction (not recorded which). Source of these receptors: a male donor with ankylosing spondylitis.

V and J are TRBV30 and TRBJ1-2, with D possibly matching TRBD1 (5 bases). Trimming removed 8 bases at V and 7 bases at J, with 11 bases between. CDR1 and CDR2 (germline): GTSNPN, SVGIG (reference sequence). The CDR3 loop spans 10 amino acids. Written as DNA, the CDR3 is TGTGCCGCTTGGGGCGGTGGCTACACCTTC. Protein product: CAAWGGGYTF.

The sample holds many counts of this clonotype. The CDR3 is CASSLAISGQGKYEQYF. The CDR3 DNA reads TGTGCCAGCAGCTTAGCGATCTCGGGACAGGGGAAATACGAGCAGTACTTC. This chain uses TRBV7-8 with TRBJ2-7; 10 nucleotides align to TRBD1. The CDR3 length is 17 residues. The V gene's germline CDR1 is SGHVS and CDR2 FQNEAQ. Trimming cost V 0 bases and J 4 bases; bases outside gene matches: 9.

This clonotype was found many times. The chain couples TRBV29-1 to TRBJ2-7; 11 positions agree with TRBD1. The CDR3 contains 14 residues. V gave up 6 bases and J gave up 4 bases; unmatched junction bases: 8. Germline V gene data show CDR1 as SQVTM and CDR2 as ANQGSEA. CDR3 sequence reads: CSVVAGQGVYEQYF. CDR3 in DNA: TGCAGCGTCGTCGCGGGACAGGGGGTGTACGAGCAGTACTTC.

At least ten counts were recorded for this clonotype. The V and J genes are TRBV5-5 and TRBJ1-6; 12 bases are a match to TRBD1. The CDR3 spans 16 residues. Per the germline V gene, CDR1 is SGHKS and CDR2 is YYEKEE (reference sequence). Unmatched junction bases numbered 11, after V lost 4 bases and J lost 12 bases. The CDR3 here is CASSPQRGTGGKPLHF. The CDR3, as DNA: TGTGCCAGCAGCCCCCAGCGCGGGACAGGGGGCAAACCCCTCCACTTT.

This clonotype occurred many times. CDR3 sequence: CASSLRPGTTEAFF. CDR3 bases: TGTGCCAGCAGCTTGAGACCAGGGACCACTGAAGCTTTCTTT. The chain is built from TRBV5-4 and TRBJ1-1; tentatively, D is TRBD1 (5 bases). The V end was cut by 1 base, the J end by 4 bases, with 11 bases between. CDR1 is SGHNT and CDR2 is YYREEE in the germline V gene (reference sequence). CDR3 size: 14 residues.

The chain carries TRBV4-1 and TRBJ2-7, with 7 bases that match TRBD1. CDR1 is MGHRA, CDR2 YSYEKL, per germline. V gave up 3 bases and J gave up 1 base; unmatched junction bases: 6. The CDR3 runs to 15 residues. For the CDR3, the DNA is TGCGCCAGCAGCCAGGGACCAGGGGGATCCTACGAGCAGTACTTC. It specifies CASSQGPGGSYEQYF.

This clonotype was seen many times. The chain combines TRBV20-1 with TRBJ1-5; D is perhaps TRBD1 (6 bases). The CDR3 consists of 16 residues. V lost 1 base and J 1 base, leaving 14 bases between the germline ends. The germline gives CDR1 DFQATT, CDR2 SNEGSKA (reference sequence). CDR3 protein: CSARGGASPSNQPQHF. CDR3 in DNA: TGCAGTGCTAGAGGGGGGGCCAGCCCCAGCAATCAGCCCCAGCATTTT.

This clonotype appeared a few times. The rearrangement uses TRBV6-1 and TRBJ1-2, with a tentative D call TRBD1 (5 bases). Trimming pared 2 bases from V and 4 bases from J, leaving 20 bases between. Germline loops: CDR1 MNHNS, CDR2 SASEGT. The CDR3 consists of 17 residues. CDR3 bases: TGTGCCAGCAGTGAACATGGGGCCGGGCCCGGTCTCTATGGCTACACCTTC. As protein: CASSEHGAGPGLYGYTF.

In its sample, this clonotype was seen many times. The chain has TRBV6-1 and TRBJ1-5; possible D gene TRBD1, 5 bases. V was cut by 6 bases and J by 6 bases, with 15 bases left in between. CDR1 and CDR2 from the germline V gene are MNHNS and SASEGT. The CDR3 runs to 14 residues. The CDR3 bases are TGTGCCAGCAGCGGTATCGGGGGACGTCAGCCCCAGCATTTT. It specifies CASSGIGGRQPQHF.

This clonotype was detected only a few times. The CDR3 sequence: CASSYSQGAREQYF. The CDR3 DNA follows: TGTGCCAGCAGTTACTCCCAGGGGGCTCGCGAGCAGTACTTC. The chain uses TRBV6-5 and TRBJ2-7; TRBD1 agrees at 8 bases. Germline loops: CDR1 MNHEY, CDR2 SVGAGI. The V gene end was trimmed by 0 bases and the J gene end by 6 bases; junction bases not matched to a gene: 4. The CDR3 is 14 residues long.

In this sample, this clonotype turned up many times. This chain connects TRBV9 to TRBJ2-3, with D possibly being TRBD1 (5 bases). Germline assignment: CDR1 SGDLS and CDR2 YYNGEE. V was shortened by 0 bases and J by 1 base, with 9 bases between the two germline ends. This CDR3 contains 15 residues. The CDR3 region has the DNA TGTGCCAGCAGCGTAGCAGGGTCCCGCACAGATACGCAGTATTTT. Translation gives CASSVAGSRTDTQYF.

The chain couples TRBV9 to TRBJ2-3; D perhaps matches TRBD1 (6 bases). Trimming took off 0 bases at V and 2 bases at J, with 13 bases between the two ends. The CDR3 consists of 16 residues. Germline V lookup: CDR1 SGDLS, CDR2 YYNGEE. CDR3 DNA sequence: TGTGCCAGCAGCGTAGCCCCGGGACACCCCACAGATACGCAGTATTTT. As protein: CASSVAPGHPTDTQYF.

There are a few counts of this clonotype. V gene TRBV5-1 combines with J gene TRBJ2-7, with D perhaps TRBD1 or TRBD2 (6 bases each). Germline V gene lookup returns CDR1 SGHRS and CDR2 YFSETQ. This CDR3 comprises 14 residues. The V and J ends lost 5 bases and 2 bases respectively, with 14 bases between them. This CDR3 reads CASSRGTLAYEQYF. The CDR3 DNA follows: TGCGCCAGCAGTCGCGGGACACTCGCCTACGAGCAGTACTTC.

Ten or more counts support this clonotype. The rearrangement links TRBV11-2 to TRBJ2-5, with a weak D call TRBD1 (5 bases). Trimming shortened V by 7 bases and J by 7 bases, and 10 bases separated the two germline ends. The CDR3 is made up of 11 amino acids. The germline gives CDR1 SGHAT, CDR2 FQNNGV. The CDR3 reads CASTTGWTQYF. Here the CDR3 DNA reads TGTGCCAGCACCACAGGATGGACCCAGTACTTC. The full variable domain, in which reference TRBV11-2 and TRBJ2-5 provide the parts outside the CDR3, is EAGVAQSPRYKIIEKRQSVAFWCNPISGHATLYWYQQILGQGPKLLIQFQNNGVVDDSQLPKDRFSAERLKGVDSTLKIQPAKLEDSAVYLCASTTGWTQYFGPGTRLLVL.

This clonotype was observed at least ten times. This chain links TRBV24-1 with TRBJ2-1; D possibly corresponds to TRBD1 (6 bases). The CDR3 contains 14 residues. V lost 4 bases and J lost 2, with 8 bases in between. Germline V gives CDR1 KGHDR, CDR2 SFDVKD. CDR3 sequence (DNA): TGTGCCACCAGTGACAGGGACACCTACAATGAGCAGTTCTTC. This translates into CATSDRDTYNEQFF.

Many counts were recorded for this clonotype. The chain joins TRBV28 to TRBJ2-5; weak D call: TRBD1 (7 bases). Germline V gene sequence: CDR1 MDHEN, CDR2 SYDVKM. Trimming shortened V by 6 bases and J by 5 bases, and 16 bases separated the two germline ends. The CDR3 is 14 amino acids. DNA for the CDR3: TGTGCCAGCAGCTCCGGACAGGAGGGGGAGACCCAGTACTTC. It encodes CASSSGQEGETQYF.

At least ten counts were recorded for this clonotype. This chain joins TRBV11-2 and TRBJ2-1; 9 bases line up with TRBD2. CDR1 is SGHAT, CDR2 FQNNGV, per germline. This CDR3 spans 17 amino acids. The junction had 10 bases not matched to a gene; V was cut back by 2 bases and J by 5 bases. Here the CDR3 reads CASSLRGREWGNNEQFF. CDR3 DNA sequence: TGTGCCAGCAGCTTACGCGGGAGGGAATGGGGTAACAATGAGCAGTTCTTC.

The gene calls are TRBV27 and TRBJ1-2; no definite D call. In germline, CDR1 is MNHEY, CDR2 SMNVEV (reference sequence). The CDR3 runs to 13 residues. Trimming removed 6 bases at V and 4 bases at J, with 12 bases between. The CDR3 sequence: CASSHGPSYGYTF. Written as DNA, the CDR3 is TGTGCCAGCAGCCATGGACCCTCCTATGGCTACACCTTC.

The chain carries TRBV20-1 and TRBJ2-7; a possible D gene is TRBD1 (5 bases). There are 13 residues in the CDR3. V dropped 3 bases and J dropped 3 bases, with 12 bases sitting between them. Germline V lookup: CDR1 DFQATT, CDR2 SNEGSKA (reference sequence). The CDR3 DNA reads TGCAGTGCTAGGACGGCAGGGATCTACGAGCAGTACTTC. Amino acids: CSARTAGIYEQYF.

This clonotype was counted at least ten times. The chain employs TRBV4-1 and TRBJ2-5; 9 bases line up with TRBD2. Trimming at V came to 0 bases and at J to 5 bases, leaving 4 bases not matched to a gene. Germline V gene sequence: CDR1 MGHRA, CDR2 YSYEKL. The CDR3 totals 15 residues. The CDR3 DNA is TGCGCCAGCAGCCAAGAACCTAGCGGGATCGAGACCCAGTACTTC. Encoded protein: CASSQEPSGIETQYF.

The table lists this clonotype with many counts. CDR3 coding DNA: TGTGCCAGCAGCTGGGGGTTGGGGGGGTCCGAATGGCCCCAGCATTTT. Translating it yields CASSWGLGGSEWPQHF. This rearrangement joins TRBV7-2 to TRBJ1-5; tentative D call: TRBD1 (5 bases). CDR1 is SGHTA and CDR2 is FQGNSA in the germline V gene. Trimming removed 4 bases at V and 9 bases at J, with 22 bases between. The length of the CDR3 is 16 residues. Filled out from reference TRBV7-2 and TRBJ1-5, the complete variable domain reads GAGVSQSPSNKVTEKGKDVELRCDPISGHTALYWYRQSLGQGLEFLIYFQGNSAPDKSGLPSDRFSAERTGGSVSTLTIQRTQQEDSAVYLCASSWGLGGSEWPQHFGDGTRLSIL.

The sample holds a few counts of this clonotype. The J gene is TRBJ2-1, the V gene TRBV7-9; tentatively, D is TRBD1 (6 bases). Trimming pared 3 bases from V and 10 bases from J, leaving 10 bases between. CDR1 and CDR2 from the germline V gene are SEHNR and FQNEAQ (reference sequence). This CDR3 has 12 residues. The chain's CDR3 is CASSFQDSEQFF. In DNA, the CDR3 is TGTGCCAGCAGCTTCCAGGACAGCGAGCAGTTCTTC. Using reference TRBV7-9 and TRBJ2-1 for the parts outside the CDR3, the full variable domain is DTGVSQNPRHKITKRGQNVTFRCDPISEHNRLYWYRQTLGQGPEFLTYFQNEAQLEKSRLLSDRFSAERPKGSFSTLEIQRTEQGDSAMYLCASSFQDSEQFFGPGTRLTVL.

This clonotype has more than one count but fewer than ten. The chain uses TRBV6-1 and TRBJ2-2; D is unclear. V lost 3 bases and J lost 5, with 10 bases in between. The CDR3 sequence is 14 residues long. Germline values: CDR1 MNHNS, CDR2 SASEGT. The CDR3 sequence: CASSDLERTGELFF. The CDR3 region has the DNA TGTGCCAGCAGTGATCTCGAACGTACCGGGGAGCTGTTTTTT.

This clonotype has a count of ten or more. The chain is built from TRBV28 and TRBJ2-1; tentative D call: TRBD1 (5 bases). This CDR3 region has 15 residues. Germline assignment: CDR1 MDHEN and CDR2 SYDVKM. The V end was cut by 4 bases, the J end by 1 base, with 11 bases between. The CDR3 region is CASSWTPGSYNEQFF. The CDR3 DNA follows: TGTGCCAGCAGTTGGACCCCAGGGTCCTACAATGAGCAGTTCTTC.

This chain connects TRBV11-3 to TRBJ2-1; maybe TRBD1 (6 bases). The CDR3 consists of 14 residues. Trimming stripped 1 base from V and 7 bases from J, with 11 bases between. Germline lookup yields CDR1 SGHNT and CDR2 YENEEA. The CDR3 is CASSLGTDRNEQFF. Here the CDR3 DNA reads TGTGCCAGCAGCTTAGGGACAGACAGGAATGAGCAGTTCTTC.

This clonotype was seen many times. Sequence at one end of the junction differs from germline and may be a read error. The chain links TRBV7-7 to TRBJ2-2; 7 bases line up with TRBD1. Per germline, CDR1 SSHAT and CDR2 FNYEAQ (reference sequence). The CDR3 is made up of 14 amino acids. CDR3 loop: CASSPRQGSGELFF. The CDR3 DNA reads TGTGCTAGCAGCCCCCGACAGGGAAGCGGGGAGCTGTTTTTT.

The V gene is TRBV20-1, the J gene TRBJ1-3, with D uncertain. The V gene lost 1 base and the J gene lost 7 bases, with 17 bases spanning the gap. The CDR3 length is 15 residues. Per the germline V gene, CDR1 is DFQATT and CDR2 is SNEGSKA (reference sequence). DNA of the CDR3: TGCAGTGCTAGAGGTTTAATTGGTTCCTCCAACACCATATATTTT. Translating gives CSARGLIGSSNTIYF.

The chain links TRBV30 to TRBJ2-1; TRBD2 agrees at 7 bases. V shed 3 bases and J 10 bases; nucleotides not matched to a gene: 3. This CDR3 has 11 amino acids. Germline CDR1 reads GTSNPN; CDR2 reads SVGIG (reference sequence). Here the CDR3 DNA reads TGTGCCTGGAGAAACGGGGGGGAGCAGTTCTTC. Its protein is CAWRNGGEQFF.

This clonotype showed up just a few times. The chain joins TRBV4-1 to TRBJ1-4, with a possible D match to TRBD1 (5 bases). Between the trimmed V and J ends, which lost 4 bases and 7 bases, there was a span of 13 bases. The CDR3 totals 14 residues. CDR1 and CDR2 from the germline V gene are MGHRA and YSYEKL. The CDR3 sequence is CASSLRDRTEKLFF. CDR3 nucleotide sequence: TGCGCCAGCAGCCTCCGGGACCGGACTGAAAAACTGTTTTTT.

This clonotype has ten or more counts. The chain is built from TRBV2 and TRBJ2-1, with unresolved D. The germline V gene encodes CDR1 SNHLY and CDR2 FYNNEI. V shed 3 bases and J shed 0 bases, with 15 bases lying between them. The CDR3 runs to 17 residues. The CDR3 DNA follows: TGTGCCAGCAGTGATTTCCCGCCGGAGAGCTCCTACAATGAGCAGTTCTTC. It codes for CASSDFPPESSYNEQFF.